A single sample is the source of the 21 T cell receptor beta chains below, sequenced in a study of Ad26.COV2.S vaccination and SARS-CoV-2 variants (dated by TCRdb to the early 2020s). Read against the paper, the sample's treatment or condition label means: some 20 received Ad26.COV2.S at low or high dose, single or two shots; 5 received placebo; per-sample allocation not given. Repertoires of vaccine and placebo recipients were sequenced from samples collected on day 63 after the first injection. The protocol used for the library was the immunoSEQ multiplex PCR assay. The source is immuneACCESS, and TCRdb retained only in-frame sequences with V and J called. Part of the clones is not carried over; for the studies checked, unresolved V genes explain less than half of this, and the remainder is unexplained. Here the sample has under 500,000 clones; about nine tenths occur a single time. About 1.6% of the sample is taken by the ten largest.

This sample comprised peripheral blood, obtained in a trial of Ad26.COV2.S vaccine versus placebo. These receptors all come from a person aged 18-60 years who received the Ad26.COV2.S COVID-19 vaccine or a placebo.

The chain couples TRBV18 to TRBJ2-1; D not certain. Germline V gives CDR1 KGHSH, CDR2 LQKENI. The V end was cut by 3 bases, the J end by 8 bases, with 20 bases between. This CDR3 is built from 16 residues. CDR3 in DNA: TGTGCCAGCTCACCCTCATCGTCAGTGGCTCTACATGAGCAGTTCTTC. This sequence encodes CASSPSSSVALHEQFF.

This rearrangement joins TRBV19 to TRBJ2-2, with 7 positions matching TRBD1. Germline V gene lookup returns CDR1 LNHDA and CDR2 SQIVND (reference sequence). The CDR3 consists of 15 residues. After removal of 2 bases from V and 6 bases from J, the junction contained 6 bases not matched to a gene. The CDR3 reads CASSIWGQGAGELFF. In nucleotides, the CDR3 is TGTGCCAGTAGTATATGGGGGCAGGGGGCCGGGGAGCTGTTTTTT.

This sequence joins TRBV28 and TRBJ2-7, with TRBD1 identical over 9 bases. This CDR3 is built from 17 residues. The junction had 13 bases not matched to a gene; V was cut back by 3 bases and J by 4 bases. CDR1 and CDR2 (germline): MDHEN, SYDVKM. In DNA form, the CDR3 reads TGTGCCAGCAGTTTCCTCCGACGGGACAGGGATCAGTACGAGCAGTACTTC. Translated, it gives CASSFLRRDRDQYEQYF.

The rearrangement links TRBV27 to TRBJ2-6; D is unresolved. With 5 bases removed from V and 4 bases from J, the gap between germline ends came to 12 bases. CDR1 is MNHEY and CDR2 is SMNVEV in the germline V gene (reference sequence). This CDR3 contains 15 residues. The chain's CDR3 is CASSPFGTGANVLTF. The CDR3 coding sequence is TGTGCCAGCAGTCCTTTTGGTACCGGGGCCAACGTCCTGACTTTC.

This clone occurred once. A much larger clonotype is one base distant, so this may be a read error. V is TRBV28 and J is TRBJ2-7; D not resolved. Trimming removed 3 bases at V and 0 bases at J, with 0 bases between. The germline CDR1 and CDR2 sequences are MDHEN and SYDVKM. The CDR3 runs to 11 residues. The CDR3 nucleotides read TGTGCCAGCAGTTTCTCCTACGAGCAGTACTTC. Protein product: CASSFSYEQYF.

This chain uses TRBV3-1 (or the pseudogene TRBV3-2) with TRBJ2-7, with D hard to call. Germline CDR1 is LGHDT and CDR2 is YNNKEL (reference sequence). The CDR3 runs 15 residues. V was clipped by 1 base and J by 3 bases, with 13 bases between them. The CDR3 region is CASSQGRNTVYEQYF. As DNA, the CDR3 is TGTGCCAGCAGCCAAGGACGTAACACCGTCTACGAGCAGTACTTC.

The rearrangement links TRBV10-3 to TRBJ2-7, with D unclear. The CDR3 covers 11 residues. Germline V lookup: CDR1 ENHRY, CDR2 SYGVKD. Trimming took off 11 bases at V and 3 bases at J, with 11 bases between the two ends. The CDR3 region is CAAGRNYEQYF. CDR3 bases: TGTGCCGCCGGGCGGAACTACGAGCAGTACTTC.

V usage is TRBV6-6 and J usage is TRBJ1-4; 8 positions match TRBD1. Germline V gene lookup returns CDR1 MNHNY and CDR2 SVGAGI (reference sequence). The junction had 7 bases not matched to a gene; V was cut back by 2 bases and J by 8 bases. The CDR3 loop spans 15 amino acids. The CDR3 spells CASSYQDRVGEKLFF. As DNA, the CDR3 is TGTGCCAGCAGTTACCAGGACAGGGTGGGGGAAAAACTGTTTTTT.

The chain recombines TRBV19 with TRBJ1-4; D gene unclear. V was shortened by 5 bases and J by 4 bases, with 17 bases between the two germline ends. The germline V gene has CDR1 LNHDA and CDR2 SQIVND (reference sequence). The CDR3 covers 16 residues. CDR3 coding DNA: TGTGCCAGTAGTTTAGCCGGGCCCAACCTTAATGAAAAACTGTTTTTT. Translating it yields CASSLAGPNLNEKLFF.

This clone was detected once. J is TRBJ1-2 and V is TRBV4-3; TRBD1 is a possible D gene (6 bases). The CDR3 loop spans 15 amino acids. The germline V gene has CDR1 LGHNA and CDR2 YSLEER. Trimming took 3 bases from V and 3 from J, leaving 14 bases between them. Written as DNA, the CDR3 is TGCGCCAGCAGCCACCTAGACAGGTTAGACTATGGCTACACCTTC. This encodes CASSHLDRLDYGYTF.

The rearrangement links TRBV4-3 to TRBJ2-2, with 11 positions matching TRBD2. The J segment lost 7 bases and the V segment lost 4 bases, leaving 11 bases of the junction unmatched. Germline-derived CDR1 and CDR2 are LGHNA and YSLEER. This CDR3 region has 17 residues. CDR3 bases: TGCGCCAGCAGCCCCATTCTTAGCGGGGGGGCAATCGGGGAGCTGTTTTTT. It translates to CASSPILSGGAIGELFF.

This rearrangement joins TRBV9 to TRBJ1-1, with D perhaps matching TRBD1 (5 bases). The CDR3 consists of 14 residues. The V gene's germline CDR1 is SGDLS and CDR2 YYNGEE. Deletions cut 0 bases from V and 5 bases from J, with 11 bases between. CDR3 sequence (DNA): TGTGCCAGCAGCGTAGAACAGTGGGGGACTGAAGCTTTCTTT. This translates into CASSVEQWGTEAFF. The full variable domain, rest sourced from reference TRBV9 and TRBJ1-1, is DSGVTQTPKHLITATGQRVTLRCSPRSGDLSVYWYQQSLDQGLQFLIQYYNGEERAKGNILERFSAQQFPDLHSELNLSSLELGDSALYFCASSVEQWGTEAFFGQGTRLTVV.

The chain combines TRBV7-9 with TRBJ1-3; D gene uncertain. V lost 2 bases and J lost 5, with 10 bases in between. The germline CDR1 and CDR2 sequences are SEHNR and FQNEAQ (reference sequence). The CDR3 contains 14 residues. CDR3: CASSLPLLRNTIYF. CDR3 nucleotides: TGTGCCAGCAGCTTACCCCTTCTAAGAAACACCATATATTTT.

The chain joins TRBV7-9 to TRBJ1-3; D ambiguous. The V end was cut by 7 bases, the J end by 0 bases, with 16 bases between. Germline assignment: CDR1 SEHNR and CDR2 FQNEAQ (reference sequence). The CDR3 runs to 16 residues. CDR3 sequence reads: CASTRSPVNSGNTIYF. The CDR3 DNA reads as TGTGCCAGCACCCGATCTCCAGTTAACTCTGGAAACACCATATATTTT.

The V call is TRBV30, the J call TRBJ2-4; tentatively, D is TRBD1 (6 bases). CDR1 is GTSNPN, CDR2 SVGIG, per germline (reference sequence). This CDR3 comprises 17 residues. V was trimmed by 0 bases and J by 6 bases, leaving 21 bases between them. CDR3 loop: CAWSVSQGKAAGNIQYF. As DNA, the CDR3 is TGTGCCTGGAGTGTAAGCCAGGGGAAAGCGGCTGGAAACATTCAGTACTTC.

This chain uses TRBV9 with TRBJ1-2; D perhaps matches TRBD1 (6 bases). V lost 0 bases, J lost 0 bases, and 12 bases lay in between. Germline V gene lookup returns CDR1 SGDLS and CDR2 YYNGEE. This CDR3 is built from 16 residues. For the CDR3, the DNA is TGTGCCAGCAGCGTAGATGACAGGAGAGCTAACTATGGCTACACCTTC. This encodes CASSVDDRRANYGYTF.

V and J are TRBV30 and TRBJ2-3; D not resolved. With 5 bases removed from V and 1 base from J, the gap between germline ends came to 4 bases. CDR3 length equals 11 residues. In germline, CDR1 is GTSNPN, CDR2 SVGIG (reference sequence). CDR3 sequence (DNA): TGTGCCTGGGGAGGCACAGATACGCAGTATTTT. Translated: CAWGGTDTQYF.

This clone was seen only once. The V call is TRBV7-9, the J call TRBJ2-1; D uncertain. Trimming removed 1 base from V and 3 bases from J, with 7 bases in between. CDR1 is SEHNR, CDR2 FQNEAQ, per germline (reference sequence). The CDR3 has 14 residues. Here the CDR3 reads CASSLVSGYNEQFF. The CDR3 DNA reads as TGTGCCAGCAGCTTAGTTTCTGGCTACAATGAGCAGTTCTTC.

The chain has TRBV6-5 and TRBJ1-5; D is undetermined. The germline V gene has CDR1 MNHEY and CDR2 SVGAGI. This CDR3 comprises 13 residues. V was clipped by 7 bases and J by 3 bases, with 10 bases between them. The CDR3 region has the DNA TGTGCCAGCAATCCCTCTCCCAATCAGCCCCAGCATTTT. This codes for CASNPSPNQPQHF.

CDR3 sequence (DNA): TGTGCCAGCAGCAAAGGCGCGGGGGACAGGGCCCTATTAGTGGCCAAAAACATTCAGTACTTC. Translation gives CASSKGAGDRALLVAKNIQYF. This sequence joins TRBV21-1 and TRBJ2-4; TRBD1 was called by the table and not checked on the DNA. TRBV21-1 is a pseudogene segment. This CDR3 region has 21 residues.

V and J are TRBV10-3 and TRBJ2-2; D not certain. Trimming removed 3 bases at V and 6 bases at J, with 5 bases between. The germline gives CDR1 ENHRY, CDR2 SYGVKD. The CDR3 length is 12 residues. This chain's CDR3 is CAISDLSGELFF. The CDR3 DNA reads as TGTGCCATCAGTGATCTCTCCGGGGAGCTGTTTTTT.